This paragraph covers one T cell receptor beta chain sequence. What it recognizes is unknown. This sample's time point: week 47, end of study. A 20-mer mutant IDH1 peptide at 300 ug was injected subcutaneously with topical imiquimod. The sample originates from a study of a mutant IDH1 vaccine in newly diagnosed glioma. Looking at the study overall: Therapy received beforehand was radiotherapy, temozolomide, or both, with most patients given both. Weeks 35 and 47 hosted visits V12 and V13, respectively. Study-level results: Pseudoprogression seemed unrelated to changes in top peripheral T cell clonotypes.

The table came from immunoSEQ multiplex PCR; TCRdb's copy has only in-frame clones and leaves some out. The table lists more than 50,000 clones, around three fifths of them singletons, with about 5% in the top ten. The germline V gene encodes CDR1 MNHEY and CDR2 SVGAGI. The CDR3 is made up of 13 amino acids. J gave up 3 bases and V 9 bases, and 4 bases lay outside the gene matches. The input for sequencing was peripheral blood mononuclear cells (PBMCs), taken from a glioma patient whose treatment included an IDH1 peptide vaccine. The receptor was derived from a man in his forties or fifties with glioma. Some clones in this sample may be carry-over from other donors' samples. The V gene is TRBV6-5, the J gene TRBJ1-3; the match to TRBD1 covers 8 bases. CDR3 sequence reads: CASATGGGNTIYF. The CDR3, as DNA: TGTGCCAGTGCTACAGGGGGTGGAAACACCATATATTTT.